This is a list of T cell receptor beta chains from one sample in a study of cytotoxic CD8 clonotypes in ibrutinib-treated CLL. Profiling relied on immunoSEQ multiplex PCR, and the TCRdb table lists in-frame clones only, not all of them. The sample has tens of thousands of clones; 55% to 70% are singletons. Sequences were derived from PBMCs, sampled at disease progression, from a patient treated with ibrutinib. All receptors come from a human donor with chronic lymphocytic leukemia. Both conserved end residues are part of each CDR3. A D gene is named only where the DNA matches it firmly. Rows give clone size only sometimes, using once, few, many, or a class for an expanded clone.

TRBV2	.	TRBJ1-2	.	CASISDPFNYGYTF	TGTGCCAGCATTTCGGACCCCTTTAACTATGGCTACACCTTC
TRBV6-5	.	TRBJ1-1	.	CASSYGGSEAFF	TGTGCCAGCAGTTACGGGGGGTCTGAAGCTTTCTTT
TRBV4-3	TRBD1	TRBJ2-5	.	CASSQDWDRQETQYF	TGCGCCAGCAGCCAAGATTGGGACAGGCAAGAGACCCAGTACTTC
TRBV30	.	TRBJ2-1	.	CAWRWRDEQFF	TGTGCCTGGAGATGGCGGGATGAGCAGTTCTTC
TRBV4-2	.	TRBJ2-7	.	CASSLLGSEQYF	TGTGCCAGCAGCCTCCTCGGGAGCGAGCAGTACTTC
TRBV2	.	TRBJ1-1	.	CASMKSQADTEAFF	TGTGCCAGCATGAAAAGCCAGGCAGACACTGAAGCTTTCTTT
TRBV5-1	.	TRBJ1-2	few	CASSGGGARGYTF	TGCGCCAGCAGCGGTGGGGGGGCGCGTGGCTACACCTTC
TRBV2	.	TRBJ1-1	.	CASSEWAGPNTEAFF	TGTGCCAGCAGTGAATGGGCGGGGCCGAACACTGAAGCTTTCTTT
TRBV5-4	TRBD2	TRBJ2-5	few	CASSSGGFQETQYF	TGTGCCAGCAGCTCCGGGGGGTTCCAAGAGACCCAGTACTTC
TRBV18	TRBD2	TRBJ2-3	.	CASSPMPGLATDTQYF	TGTGCCAGCTCACCGATGCCGGGACTAGCCACAGATACGCAGTATTTT
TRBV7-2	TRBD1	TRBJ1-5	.	CASSPTGGGQPQHF	TGTGCCAGCAGCCCCACAGGGGGGGGTCAGCCCCAGCATTTT
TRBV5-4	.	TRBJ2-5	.	CASSLGRGYETQYF	TGTGCCAGCAGCTTGGGCAGGGGTTACGAGACCCAGTACTTC
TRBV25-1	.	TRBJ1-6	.	CASSEYRGRSPLHF	TGTGCCAGCAGTGAATATAGGGGGAGATCACCCCTCCACTTT
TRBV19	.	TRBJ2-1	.	CATADGDTYNEQFF	TGTGCCACGGCGGACGGAGATACCTACAATGAGCAGTTCTTC
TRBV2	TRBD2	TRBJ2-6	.	CASAPGEGSGANVLTF	TGTGCCAGCGCACCCGGGGAGGGCTCTGGGGCCAACGTCCTGACTTTC
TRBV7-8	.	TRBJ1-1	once	CASSPVLGEAFF	TGTGCCAGCAGTCCGGTGTTAGGGGAGGCTTTCTTT
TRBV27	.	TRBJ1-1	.	CASSLVGGPLDPEAFF	TGTGCCAGCAGCCTAGTGGGAGGGCCCCTGGACCCTGAAGCTTTCTTT
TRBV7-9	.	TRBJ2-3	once	CASSPRDTDTQYF	TGTGCCAGCAGCCCAAGGGACACAGATACGCAGTATTTT
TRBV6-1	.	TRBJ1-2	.	CASSEAKGPPLNGYTF	TGTGCCAGCAGTGAAGCAAAGGGACCGCCATTGAATGGCTACACCTTC
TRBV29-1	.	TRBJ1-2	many	CSVDIASSYGYTF	TGCAGCGTTGATATCGCAAGCTCCTATGGCTACACCTTC
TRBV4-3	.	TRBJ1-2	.	CASSQEDGPNYGYTF	TGCGCCAGCAGCCAAGAGGACGGACCTAACTATGGCTACACCTTC
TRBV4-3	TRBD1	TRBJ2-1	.	CASSQGGQVNEQFF	TGCGCCAGCAGCCAAGGGGGACAGGTGAATGAGCAGTTCTTC
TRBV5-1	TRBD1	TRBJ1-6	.	CASSSGQGDSPLHF	TGCGCCAGCAGCTCGGGACAGGGCGATTCACCCCTCCACTTT
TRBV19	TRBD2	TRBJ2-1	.	CASSIRAGGSNEQFF	TGTGCCAGTAGTATAAGGGCGGGGGGCAGTAATGAGCAGTTCTTC
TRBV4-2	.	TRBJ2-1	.	CASSQVESSYNEQFF	TGTGCCAGCAGCCAAGTGGAAAGCTCCTACAATGAGCAGTTCTTC
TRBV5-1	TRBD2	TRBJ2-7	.	CASSLGLAGNHEQYF	TGCGCCAGCAGCTTAGGACTAGCGGGAAACCACGAGCAGTACTTC